This TCR beta chain was retrieved from a study of control samples from healthy donors and cancer patients. V lost 2 bases and J 2 bases, leaving 11 bases between the germline ends. The CDR3 consists of 15 residues. In germline, CDR1 is MNHNS, CDR2 SASEGT. TCRdb's copy holds only in-frame clones and misses some; the assay was immunoSEQ multiplex PCR. The repertoire holds about 120,000 clones, with roughly 90% as singletons. Sequenced: blood. V is TRBV6-1 and J is TRBJ2-3, with a weak D call TRBD2 (5 bases). The receptor's source is a woman aged 50 to 65 in good health. The DNA of the CDR3 is TGTGCCAGCAGTGAAAGCGGAAGATCCACAGATACGCAGTATTTT. Its translation is CASSESGRSTDTQYF.